Below, 18 T cell receptor beta chains from the same sample are listed, as sequenced in a study of T cells after yellow fever vaccination (dated by TCRdb to the late 2010s). This sample's treatment or condition label indicates: live attenuated yellow fever vaccine strain. Library construction relied on 5' RACE. TCRdb names Illumina HiSeq 2500 as the instrument used. The public sequencing data were trimmed at Q25 with fastp and processed into clonotypes with MiXCR by TCRdb, which kept only in-frame beta chains. Each entry is one CDR3 protein sequence, shown with its most common DNA and genes. The sample table lists hundreds of thousands of distinct CDR3 sequences, approximately 15% of them with a count of one. The ten most abundant clones make up around 15% of the sample. The source material was PBMCs, sampled on the day of the yellow fever booster vaccination. These receptors all come from a man younger than 40 who received the YFV17D yellow fever vaccine.

This rearrangement joins TRBV3-1 to TRBJ2-5, with 9 nucleotides matching TRBD2. Germline assignment: CDR1 LGHDT and CDR2 YNNKEL (reference sequence). The CDR3 has 15 residues. V was pared by 0 bases and J by 5 bases, with 4 bases of the junction left unmatched. CDR3 sequence (DNA): TGTGCCAGCAGCCAAGATGCGGGAGGGCGTGAGACCCAGTACTTC. Amino acids: CASSQDAGGRETQYF.

In its sample, this clonotype was seen a few times. The genes are TRBV5-1 and TRBJ1-1; 9 nucleotides line up with TRBD1. CDR3 length equals 13 residues. Per the germline V gene, CDR1 is SGHRS and CDR2 is YFSETQ. With V trimmed by 9 bases and J by 4 bases, 7 bases remained unmatched. The CDR3 reads CATKETGGTEAFF. The CDR3 DNA reads TGCGCCACCAAGGAGACAGGGGGCACTGAAGCTTTCTTT.

This chain joins TRBV24-1 and TRBJ2-2, with D perhaps matching TRBD1 (5 bases). This CDR3 spans 15 amino acids. With 0 bases removed from V and 6 bases from J, the gap between germline ends came to 10 bases. Germline V gives CDR1 KGHDR, CDR2 SFDVKD. The chain's CDR3 is CATSDLRQRPGELFF. CDR3 bases: TGTGCCACCAGTGATTTGAGACAGAGGCCCGGGGAGCTGTTTTTT.

The J gene is TRBJ2-6, the V gene TRBV6-2 or TRBV6-3; 7 nucleotides line up with TRBD1. The germline CDR1 and CDR2 sequences are MNHEY and SVGEGT. V was clipped by 5 bases and J by 2 bases; unmatched bases: 18. The length of the CDR3 is 20 residues. The CDR3: CASSTKENRGSSAGANVLTF. The CDR3 region has the DNA TGTGCCAGCAGTACAAAAGAAAACAGGGGATCAAGCGCTGGGGCCAACGTCCTGACTTTC.

This clonotype came up a few times. DNA of the CDR3: TGTGCCAGTATCGCCGGGACAGAGAACACTGAAGCTTTCTTT. Protein sequence: CASIAGTENTEAFF. The rearrangement uses TRBV12-3 or TRBV12-4 and TRBJ1-1, with 7 bases matching TRBD1. The CDR3 runs 14 residues. The trim removed 9 bases at V and 1 base at J, leaving 8 bases unmatched.

This clonotype was counted between two and nine times. CDR3 coding DNA: TGCAGTGCTATCTCCTCCACCGGGGAGCTGTTTTTT. It is translated as CSAISSTGELFF. The chain has TRBV20-1 and TRBJ2-2; no definite D call. The length of the CDR3 is 12 residues. With 4 bases removed from V and 4 bases from J, the gap between germline ends came to 7 bases. CDR1 is DFQATT and CDR2 is SNEGSKA in the germline V gene (reference sequence).

In nucleotides, the CDR3 is TGTGCCAGCAGTACGTCAGCAGGGGGCTCCTACGAGCAGTACTTC. It translates to CASSTSAGGSYEQYF. J is TRBJ2-7 and V is TRBV6-5; 7 bases are a match to TRBD1. The germline V gene has CDR1 MNHEY and CDR2 SVGAGI. This CDR3 has 15 amino acids. Trimming removed 5 bases from V and 0 bases from J; junction bases left unmatched: 7.

The chain recombines TRBV7-2 with TRBJ2-7; maybe TRBD1 (5 bases). This CDR3 spans 17 amino acids. Germline V gene sequence: CDR1 SGHTA, CDR2 FQGNSA. V lost 5 bases and J 0 bases, leaving 20 bases between the germline ends. CDR3 amino acids: CASSTPLTGSFSYEQYF. For the CDR3, the DNA is TGTGCCAGCAGCACCCCATTAACAGGCTCGTTCTCCTACGAGCAGTACTTC.

The chain uses TRBV20-1 and TRBJ2-2; the D gene is possibly TRBD2 (6 bases). Germline CDR1 and CDR2: DFQATT and SNEGSKA (reference sequence). The CDR3 totals 12 residues. The CDR3 nucleotides read TGCAGCGCGGGAAAGAACACCGGGGAGCTGTTTTTT. Translation: CSAGKNTGELFF.

This clonotype was detected a few times. The chain uses TRBV5-1 and TRBJ2-1; 8 positions match TRBD2. The CDR3 totals 14 residues. The V gene's germline CDR1 is SGHRS and CDR2 YFSETQ. V trimming: 0 bases; J trimming: 6 bases; junction bases outside the gene matches: 2. The chain's CDR3 is CASSLGGRTNEQFF. The CDR3, as DNA: TGCGCCAGCAGCTTGGGCGGGAGGACCAATGAGCAGTTCTTC.

There are a few counts of this clonotype. The J gene is TRBJ2-2, the V gene TRBV5-1, with 8 bases matching TRBD2. Unmatched junction bases numbered 4, after V lost 2 bases and J lost 4 bases. Germline CDR1 SGHRS, CDR2 YFSETQ. CDR3 length: 15 amino acids. DNA for the CDR3: TGCGCCAGCAGCTTAGCGGGAGACCTCACCGGGGAGCTGTTTTTT. Translation gives CASSLAGDLTGELFF.

Only a few counts were recorded for this clonotype. This chain uses TRBV21-1 with TRBJ2-7; the table's D call TRBD2 went unverified against the DNA. TRBV21-1 is flagged as a pseudogene. This CDR3 region has 14 residues. The CDR3 sequence: CASSKGAETYEQYF. CDR3 in DNA: TGTGCCAGCAGCAAAGGGGCCGAAACCTACGAGCAGTACTTC.

This clonotype came up a few times. The chain uses TRBV20-1 and TRBJ2-5; 9 bases are a match to TRBD1. The germline V gene encodes CDR1 DFQATT and CDR2 SNEGSKA (reference sequence). Losses at the gene ends were 4 bases for V and 11 bases for J; bases not matched to a gene: 14. This CDR3 has 14 residues. The CDR3: CSAITRTGVFGQYF. In nucleotides, the CDR3 is TGCAGTGCTATAACCAGGACAGGGGTCTTTGGGCAGTACTTC.

The chain recombines TRBV9 with TRBJ2-7; 7 bases fit TRBD2. Germline loops: CDR1 SGDLS, CDR2 YYNGEE. The trim removed 2 bases at V and 2 bases at J, leaving 4 bases unmatched. The CDR3 is 14 amino acids. In DNA, the CDR3 is TGTGCCAGCAGCGTTAGTGGGAGGGCCTACGAGCAGTACTTC. This gives the protein CASSVSGRAYEQYF.

The V call is TRBV6-2 or TRBV6-3, the J call TRBJ2-6; D gene ambiguous. The V end lost 2 bases, the J end lost 4 bases, and 9 bases lay between the germline ends. The CDR3 length is 15 residues. Looked up from germline, CDR1 is MNHEY and CDR2 is SVGEGT. The DNA for the CDR3 is TGTGCCAGCAGTTACCCTAGGGCCGGGGCCAACGTCCTGACTTTC. Translated, it gives CASSYPRAGANVLTF.

The chain couples TRBV6-5 to TRBJ2-7, with a tentative D call TRBD2 (5 bases). In germline, CDR1 is MNHEY, CDR2 SVGAGI. V was cut by 4 bases and J by 3 bases, with 16 bases left in between. The CDR3 is made up of 15 amino acids. The chain's CDR3 is CASSWVDSPFYEQYF. In nucleotides, the CDR3 is TGTGCCAGCAGTTGGGTGGACTCCCCGTTCTACGAGCAGTACTTC.

The table lists this clonotype with a few counts. This chain links TRBV7-2 with TRBJ2-7; maybe TRBD1 (6 bases). The CDR3 loop spans 14 amino acids. Germline CDR1 and CDR2: SGHTA and FQGNSA. V was cut by 5 bases and J by 4 bases, with 15 bases left in between. This CDR3 reads CASSPYQGRYEQYF. CDR3 nucleotide sequence: TGTGCCAGCAGCCCCTATCAGGGGCGTTACGAGCAGTACTTC.

V is TRBV20-1 and J is TRBJ2-3, with D tentatively TRBD2 (5 bases). Trimming left V 5 bases short and J 5 bases short, with 14 bases between. CDR3 size: 13 residues. CDR1 is DFQATT, CDR2 SNEGSKA, per germline (reference sequence). This CDR3 is CSAGGLTVDTQYF. The CDR3 nucleotides are TGCAGTGCTGGCGGACTGACTGTAGATACGCAGTATTTT.